Listed below are T cell receptor beta chains from one sample, sequenced in a study of response to subunit inactivated influenza vaccine. TCRdb ran MiXCR on the RT-PCR reads and lists one entry per CDR3 protein. The sample consists of some 520,000 distinct CDR3 sequences, approximately 15% of them appearing once. Specimen: CD4+ T cells sorted from PBMCs, collected 23 months after vaccination. The receptors stem from a man aged 50 to 69 who received an inactivated influenza vaccine. Each CDR3 is given with its conserved first and last residue. Fields, in order: V gene, J gene, D gene, clone size, CDR3 protein, CDR3 DNA. The D gene is left open where the match is weak. Clone sizes are given selectively: once, few, many, or a class where the clone is expanded.

>TRBV4-2|TRBJ2-7|TRBD2|.
CASSAGLAGEQYF
TGTGCCAGCAGCGCGGGACTAGCGGGAGAGCAGTACTTC
>TRBV5-1|TRBJ1-2|.|few
CASRSTVEDGYTF
TGCGCCAGCAGGTCGACAGTGGAGGATGGCTACACCTTC
>TRBV20-1|TRBJ2-5|.|.
CSAQDPGRAATQYF
TGCAGTGCTCAAGACCCGGGACGTGCGGCGACCCAGTACTTC
>TRBV20-1|TRBJ2-7|.|many
CSAHRSSYEQYF
TGCAGTGCTCACAGGAGCTCCTACGAGCAGTACTTC
>TRBV5-1|TRBJ2-1|TRBD2|few
CASSQQGLPYNEQFF
TGCGCCAGCAGCCAGCAGGGACTACCCTACAATGAGCAGTTCTTC
>TRBV20-1|TRBJ2-7|.|few
CSGKGTYEQYF
TGCAGTGGGAAGGGTACCTACGAGCAGTACTTC
>TRBV5-1|TRBJ2-2|.|.
CASSWGHTNTGELFF
TGCGCCAGCAGCTGGGGACACACCAACACCGGGGAGCTGTTTTTT
>TRBV5-1|TRBJ2-2|.|.
CASSQAGTGELFF
TGCGCCAGCAGCCAGGCAGGCACCGGGGAGCTGTTTTTT
>TRBV6-2/TRBV6-3|TRBJ2-7|.|.
CASSYRGARHEQYF
TGTGCCAGCAGTTACCGGGGGGCCCGCCACGAGCAGTACTTC
>TRBV4-3|TRBJ2-1|.|.
CASSQAFGAYNEQFF
TGCGCCAGCAGCCAAGCTTTTGGGGCCTACAATGAGCAGTTCTTC
>TRBV18|TRBJ2-3|TRBD2|.
CASSPRGLAGSTDTQYF
TGTGCCAGCTCACCCCGAGGACTAGCGGGGAGCACAGATACGCAGTATTTT
>TRBV9|TRBJ2-7|TRBD2|.
CASSVVGTSLEQYF
TGTGCCAGCAGCGTAGTAGGGACTAGTCTCGAGCAGTACTTC
>TRBV12-3/TRBV12-4|TRBJ1-2|.|few
CASSSTVLLGYTF
TGTGCCAGCTCATCGACCGTACTTCTTGGCTACACCTTC
>TRBV12-3/TRBV12-4|TRBJ1-5|.|.
CASCPSGRIQPQHF
TGTGCCAGCTGTCCCTCGGGTAGGATTCAGCCCCAGCATTTT
>TRBV3-1|TRBJ1-2|.|few
CASSHSGGYTF
TGTGCCAGCAGCCATTCCGGTGGCTACACCTTC
>TRBV12-3/TRBV12-4|TRBJ1-2|TRBD1|.
CASSGQGETYGYTF
TGTGCCAGCAGCGGCCAGGGGGAAACCTATGGCTACACCTTC
>TRBV7-2|TRBJ2-5|TRBD2|.
CASRSSGSSPETQYF
TGTGCCAGCAGATCTAGCGGGAGCAGCCCAGAGACCCAGTACTTC
>TRBV11-2|TRBJ2-1|TRBD2|few
CASSPLSSGGYNEQFF
TGTGCCAGCAGCCCCCTCAGCAGCGGGGGGTACAATGAGCAGTTCTTC
>TRBV28|TRBJ1-5|.|.
CASSFQGSNNQPQHF
TGTGCCAGCAGTTTTCAGGGGTCTAACAATCAGCCCCAGCATTTT
>TRBV12-3/TRBV12-4|TRBJ2-2|.|.
CASSPLASQVSTGELFF
TGTGCCAGCAGTCCCCTAGCCTCCCAGGTGTCCACCGGGGAGCTGTTTTTT
>TRBV12-3/TRBV12-4|TRBJ1-1|TRBD1|many
CASSLDRDEAFF
TGTGCCAGCAGCCTTGACAGGGACGAAGCTTTCTTT
>TRBV29-1|TRBJ1-4|.|.
CSVAGERVEKLFF
TGCAGCGTTGCAGGCGAAAGGGTTGAAAAACTGTTTTTT
>TRBV20-1|TRBJ2-3|.|few
CSARDTTDTQYF
TGCAGTGCTAGGGACACCACAGATACGCAGTATTTT
>TRBV5-1|TRBJ1-6|TRBD1|few
CASRRDRASSPLHF
TGCGCCAGCAGAAGGGACAGGGCAAGTTCACCCCTCCACTTT
>TRBV10-3|TRBJ2-1|TRBD2|few
CAIRPTGLAGLHEQFF
TGTGCCATCAGACCCACAGGACTAGCGGGGTTACATGAGCAGTTCTTC
>TRBV7-3|TRBJ2-5|.|.
CASSSTAGETQYF
TGTGCCAGCAGCTCGACCGCTGGAGAGACCCAGTACTTC